What follows are 22 T cell receptor beta chains derived from one specimen sequenced in a study of T cell repertoires in cytomegalovirus infection. TCRdb re-derived calls from the reads in MiXCR, one entry per CDR3 protein. This sample has about 680,000 distinct CDR3 sequences, with approximately 24% found just once. Source material: CD8+ T cells from PBMCs. These receptors all stem from a human donor in good health (CMV status not recorded). Some clones in this sample may be carry-over from other donors' samples.

A remark on this clonotype: Germline and junction disagree at one end, which may indicate a read error. This chain connects TRBV7-4 to TRBJ2-3; D remains ambiguous. Per germline, CDR1 SGHVT and CDR2 SQSDAQ. This CDR3 spans 12 amino acids. The CDR3, as DNA: TGTGCCAGCAGCTTAGATCTAAAAGCCCACCTTTTT. Translating it yields CASSLDLKAHLF.

Concerning this clonotype: A much larger clone lies a single base off, so this may be a read error. The chain uses TRBV10-3 and TRBJ1-2; D unclear. The germline V and J ends were trimmed by 6 bases and 0 bases, with 17 bases remaining between them. CDR1 ENHRY and CDR2 SYGVKD come from the germline V gene. The CDR3 sequence is 16 residues long. Here the CDR3 DNA reads TGTGCCATCAGGCACTGGGCCAAGACTTCTAACTATGGCTACACCTTC. Translating it yields CAIRHWAKTSNYGYTF.

V gene TRBV28 combines with J gene TRBJ2-7; D is possibly TRBD1 (6 bases). V dropped 2 bases and J dropped 6 bases, with 26 bases sitting between them. This CDR3 has 18 residues. Germline V gives CDR1 MDHEN, CDR2 SYDVKM. CDR3 nucleotides: TGTGCCAGCAGTTTAAGGCCAGGGGAATCTCCTATCCTACCCGAGCAGTACGTC. This translates into CASSLRPGESPILPEQYV.

This clonotype was observed once. Just one base apart from a much larger clone, this may be a read error. This chain's CDR3 is CAIRSRQSNTYEQYF. Written as DNA, the CDR3 is TGTGCCATCAGATCAAGACAGTCCAATACCTACGAGCAGTACTTC. The genes are TRBV10-3 and TRBJ2-7, with D possibly TRBD1 on 5 matching bases. The CDR3 extends over 15 amino acids. The germline V and J ends were trimmed by 6 bases and 2 bases, with 17 bases remaining between them. Germline lookup yields CDR1 ENHRY and CDR2 SYGVKD.

This clonotype has a count of ten or more. J is TRBJ1-1 and V is TRBV12-3 or TRBV12-4; D is uncertain. V was trimmed by 6 bases and J by 1 base, leaving 15 bases between them. The CDR3 has 15 residues. CDR3 nucleotides: TGTGCCAGCAGCCCGGTAAGGGCGGGGAACACTGAAGCTTTCTTT. This codes for CASSPVRAGNTEAFF.

The chain is built from TRBV6-4 and TRBJ2-1; 9 nucleotides align to TRBD2. The V gene end was trimmed by 2 bases and the J gene end by 5 bases; junction bases not matched to a gene: 4. The CDR3 sequence is 15 residues long. Germline-derived CDR1 and CDR2 are MRHNA and SNTAGT. CDR3 sequence reads: CASSDHAGGDNEQFF. The CDR3 DNA follows: TGTGCCAGCAGTGACCATGCGGGGGGGGACAATGAGCAGTTCTTC.

As concerns this clonotype: The germline gene is not matched at one end of the junction; a read error may be the cause. The rearrangement joins TRBV7-9 to TRBJ2-7; 7 nucleotides line up with TRBD1. The CDR3 has 13 residues. CDR1 is SEHNR and CDR2 is FQNEAQ in the germline V gene (reference sequence). CDR3: CAGSPPGGREQYF. The CDR3 DNA reads TGTGCCGGCAGCCCCCCAGGGGGACGGGAGCAGTACTTC.

Only one count was recorded for this clonotype. A much larger clone lies one base from this, so it may be a read error. The V and J genes are TRBV7-8 and TRBJ1-5, with D unclear. The V and J ends lost 1 base and 6 bases respectively, with 10 bases between them. The CDR3 runs 14 residues. Germline CDR1 and CDR2: SGHVS and FQNEAQ. The CDR3 bases are TGTGCCAGCAGCTTAGTGGGGTTACGTCAGCCCCAGCATTTT. It translates to CASSLVGLRQPQHF.

The CDR3 here is CASSYSGSGNTIYF. As DNA, the CDR3 is TGTGCCAGCAGTTACTCCGGCTCTGGAAACACCATATATTTT. The rearrangement links TRBV6-2 or TRBV6-3 to TRBJ1-3, with no clear D. This CDR3 spans 14 amino acids. Deletions cut 0 bases from V and 0 bases from J, with 3 bases between. The germline CDR1 and CDR2 sequences are MNHEY and SVGEGT.

In its sample, this clonotype was seen many times. The gene calls are TRBV28 and TRBJ1-2; tentatively, D is TRBD1 (5 bases). Germline lookup yields CDR1 MDHEN and CDR2 SYDVKM. The V end lost 8 bases, the J end lost 4 bases, and 8 bases lay between the germline ends. The CDR3 extends over 11 amino acids. The CDR3 sequence is CASHDSYGYTF. The CDR3 coding sequence is TGTGCCAGCCACGACAGCTATGGCTACACCTTC.

In its sample, this clonotype was seen many times. V usage is TRBV12-3 or TRBV12-4 and J usage is TRBJ2-1; 10 bases line up with TRBD1. This CDR3 has 15 residues. Germline trimming cut 6 bases from V and 6 bases from J; bases unmatched to any gene: 8. CDR3 region: CASSHGQGVVNEQFF. The CDR3 DNA follows: TGTGCCAGCAGCCATGGACAGGGGGTGGTCAATGAGCAGTTCTTC.

This clonotype was detected a few times. This may be a read error, as it is one base from a much larger clone. The chain joins TRBV28 to TRBJ1-1, with D unresolved. Trimming removed 3 bases at V and 0 bases at J, with 5 bases between. CDR3 length: 13 amino acids. Germline-derived CDR1 and CDR2 are MDHEN and SYDVKM. CDR3 nucleotide sequence: TGTGCCAGCAGTTTGCAGATGAACACTGAAGCTTTCTTT. Amino acids: CASSLQMNTEAFF.

This clonotype was seen a few times. The chain uses TRBV20-1 and TRBJ2-7; D call uncertain. CDR3 size: 14 residues. V was trimmed by 0 bases and J by 1 base, leaving 10 bases between them. Germline-derived CDR1 and CDR2 are DFQATT and SNEGSKA (reference sequence). CDR3: CSARDGRSSYEQYF. The CDR3 nucleotides read TGCAGTGCTAGAGATGGTAGGAGTTCCTACGAGCAGTACTTC.

In its sample, this clonotype was seen many times. The chain joins TRBV14 to TRBJ2-1; maybe TRBD1 (6 bases). There are 16 residues in the CDR3. Germline V gene lookup returns CDR1 SGHDN and CDR2 FVKESK. V was pared by 3 bases and J by 3 bases, with 15 bases between. The CDR3 loop is CASSQPGQGVYNEQFF. In nucleotides, the CDR3 is TGTGCCAGCAGCCAGCCGGGACAAGGAGTCTACAATGAGCAGTTCTTC.

This clonotype was detected once. The rearrangement links TRBV13 to TRBJ2-1; 7 positions match TRBD1. CDR3 length: 15 residues. Germline V CDR1 and CDR2: PRHDT, FYEKMQ (reference sequence). V shed 5 bases and J 5 bases; nucleotides not matched to a gene: 9. Here the CDR3 reads CASSLFRDRNNEQFF. Here the CDR3 DNA reads TGTGCCAGCAGCCTCTTCCGGGACAGAAACAATGAGCAGTTCTTC.

This clonotype has ten or more counts. The V and J genes are TRBV7-9 and TRBJ1-1, with D unresolved. The CDR3 length is 15 residues. Germline-derived CDR1 and CDR2 are SEHNR and FQNEAQ (reference sequence). The V gene lost 5 bases and the J gene lost 5 bases, with 18 bases spanning the gap. As DNA, the CDR3 is TGTGCCAGCAGCCCGGCGGTCTATCTGCCAACTGAAGCTTTCTTT. The encoded protein is CASSPAVYLPTEAFF.

The chain has TRBV10-2 and TRBJ2-7; D gene uncertain. Germline V CDR1 and CDR2: WSHSY, SAAADI. This CDR3 contains 13 residues. V lost 4 bases and J 0 bases, leaving 7 bases between the germline ends. The CDR3: CASSVGFSYEQYF. Written as DNA, the CDR3 is TGCGCCAGCAGTGTGGGTTTCTCCTACGAGCAGTACTTC.

This clonotype was observed many times. The genes are TRBV7-2 and TRBJ1-6, with 9 bases fitting TRBD1. Per the germline V gene, CDR1 is SGHTA and CDR2 is FQGNSA. V gave up 5 bases and J gave up 6 bases; unmatched junction bases: 8. The CDR3 sequence is 16 residues long. CDR3 in amino acids: CASSQDRGWGNSPLHF. Here the CDR3 DNA reads TGTGCCAGCAGCCAGGACAGGGGATGGGGTAATTCACCCCTCCACTTT.

The chain has TRBV12-3 or TRBV12-4 and TRBJ2-7; possible D gene TRBD1, 6 bases. The CDR3 extends over 15 amino acids. V lost 3 bases and J 3 bases, leaving 15 bases between the germline ends. Here the CDR3 reads CASSFKGVKFYEQYF. CDR3 in DNA: TGTGCCAGCAGTTTTAAGGGGGTCAAGTTCTACGAGCAGTACTTC.

This clonotype has ten or more counts. The chain joins TRBV7-9 to TRBJ2-7, with D hard to call. This CDR3 comprises 17 residues. The ends were cut back, 5 bases at V and 2 bases at J, with 22 bases in the middle. CDR1 is SEHNR, CDR2 FQNEAQ, per germline (reference sequence). The CDR3 coding sequence is TGTGCCAGCAGCCATCCTACACCGACAACCCTCCCCTACGAGCAGTACGTC. Protein: CASSHPTPTTLPYEQYV.

The V and J genes are TRBV2 and TRBJ2-1; 7 bases agree with TRBD2. V dropped 4 bases and J dropped 7; count of bases not matched to a gene: 13. This CDR3 is 16 amino acids long. Germline V gene lookup returns CDR1 SNHLY and CDR2 FYNNEI. CDR3 in DNA: TGTGCCAGCAGTGGGGGGGGACTCGGCTACAAAAATGAGCAGTTCTTC. Translating it yields CASSGGGLGYKNEQFF.

This clonotype has only a few counts. The chain joins TRBV7-9 to TRBJ2-5, with 8 bases lining up with TRBD2. The V and J ends lost 4 bases and 9 bases, in that order; junction bases with no gene match: 19. The CDR3 is 17 residues long. Germline CDR1 reads SEHNR; CDR2 reads FQNEAQ (reference sequence). This chain's CDR3 is CASSSFSIGRRGEAQYF. The CDR3 DNA sequence: TGTGCCAGCAGCTCCTTTTCGATTGGACGGCGGGGGGAGGCCCAGTACTTC.